This TCR beta chain was observed in a study of T-cell reconstitution after alpha-beta-depleted transplantation in children (dated by TCRdb to the mid-2010s). General notes on the study: Using TCR repertoire profiling, the study followed T-cell immune reconstitution in a quantitative way in children after TCRalphabeta/CD19-depleted allogeneic hematopoietic cell transplantation.

To prepare the library, PCR was applied. The listed sequencing device is Illumina HiSeq 2500. TCR library preparation used molecular barcoding, with unique molecular identifiers applied to normalize quantification of the TCRbeta repertoire. TCRdb ran its own pipeline on the public reads, namely fastp trimming at Q25 and MiXCR clone calling, and kept in-frame beta chains. One record per CDR3 amino acid sequence lists the most common genes and DNA. This sample gives hundreds of thousands of distinct CDR3 sequences in total; around 16% of them show up just once. The ten largest clones capture 1.1% of the sample. CDR1 SQVTM and CDR2 ANQGSEA were looked up in the germline V gene. V ends up 8 bases short and J 1 base short, with an unmatched junction base count of 10. The CDR3 has 14 amino acids, counting the end cysteine and phenylalanine. Only CDR3 DNA is held: 42 bases, read in frame from base 1. This clonotype appeared many times. The antigen this receptor binds is unknown. Per-base qualities were not stored, and no clone one base away is much larger.

Material: PBMCs from the stem cell graft donor, obtained from the stem cell graft. The sequence was collected from a human donor who donated a stem cell graft to a child with acute myeloid leukemia. In this chain, TRBV29-1 is recombined with TRBJ2-7, with 8 bases in between that match TRBD1. The DNA sequence follows: TGCAGCACCCGACAGGGGTCTTCTTCCTACGAGCAGTACTTC. It translates to CSTRQGSSSYEQYF.